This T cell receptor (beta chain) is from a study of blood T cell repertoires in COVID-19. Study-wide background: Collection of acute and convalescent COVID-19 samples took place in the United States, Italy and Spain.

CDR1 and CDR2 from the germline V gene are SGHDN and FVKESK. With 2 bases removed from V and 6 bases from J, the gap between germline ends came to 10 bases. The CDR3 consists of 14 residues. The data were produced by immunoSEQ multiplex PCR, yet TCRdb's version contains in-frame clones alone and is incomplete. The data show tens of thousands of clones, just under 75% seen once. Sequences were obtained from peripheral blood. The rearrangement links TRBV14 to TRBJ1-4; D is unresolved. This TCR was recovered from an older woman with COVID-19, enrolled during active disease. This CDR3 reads CASSQIHIYEKLFF. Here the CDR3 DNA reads TGTGCCAGCAGCCAAATACATATATATGAAAAACTGTTTTTT.